The rows below give T cell receptor beta chains drawn from one sample of a study of T cell repertoires in ileal Crohn's disease. Libraries were prepared by immunoSEQ multiplex PCR; TCRdb keeps only in-frame clonotypes and omits some of them. This table has 8,000 or so clones, 70% to 85% appearing once. The sample was ileal tissue. The source is an adult with Crohn's disease. Each CDR3 is given with its conserved first and last residue. A D gene is named only where the DNA matches it firmly. Clone sizes are given selectively: once, few, many, or a class where the clone is expanded.

len: 12
d_gene: TRBD2
v_gene: TRBV6-1
j_gene: TRBJ2-7
abundance: .
CDR3nt: TGTGCCAGCAAGGGCGGGAGCTACGAGCAGTACTTC
CDR3aa: CASKGGSYEQYF

len: 12
d_gene: .
v_gene: TRBV6-1
j_gene: TRBJ1-4
abundance: once
CDR3nt: TGTGCCAGCAAGACCCCCGGGGGGAAACTGTTTTTT
CDR3aa: CASKTPGGKLFF

len: 14
d_gene: TRBD1
v_gene: TRBV25-1
j_gene: TRBJ2-1
abundance: once
CDR3nt: TGTGCCAGCAGTCCCCGGGACAGCTACAATGAGCAGTTCTTC
CDR3aa: CASSPRDSYNEQFF

len: 13
d_gene: .
v_gene: TRBV10-1
j_gene: TRBJ2-7
abundance: .
CDR3nt: TGCGCCAGCAGTGCGAGACTAGACTACGAGCAGTACTTC
CDR3aa: CASSARLDYEQYF

len: 15
d_gene: .
v_gene: TRBV1
j_gene: TRBJ2-5
abundance: .
CDR3nt: TGCACCAGCAGCCAAGAGTACTACCGCCAAGAGACCCAGTACTTC
CDR3aa: CTSSQEYYRQETQYF

len: 13
d_gene: .
v_gene: TRBV2
j_gene: TRBJ1-1
abundance: .
CDR3nt: TGTGCCAGCGACCGGACAGCTAACACTGAAGCTTTCTTT
CDR3aa: CASDRTANTEAFF

len: 16
d_gene: TRBD2
v_gene: TRBV10-3
j_gene: TRBJ2-3
abundance: .
CDR3nt: TGTGCCATCAGCCGGACTAGCGGGAGTAACGCAGATACGCAGTATTTT
CDR3aa: CAISRTSGSNADTQYF

len: 14
d_gene: .
v_gene: TRBV14
j_gene: TRBJ2-5
abundance: .
CDR3nt: TGTGCCAGCAGCCCGAGACAGCTACAAGAGACCCAGTACTTC
CDR3aa: CASSPRQLQETQYF

len: 15
d_gene: TRBD2
v_gene: TRBV7-8
j_gene: TRBJ2-1
abundance: .
CDR3nt: TGTGCCAGCAGCTGGGGACTAGCGGGAGCGAATGAGCAGTTCTTC
CDR3aa: CASSWGLAGANEQFF

len: 19
d_gene: TRBD1
v_gene: TRBV9
j_gene: TRBJ1-3
abundance: .
CDR3nt: TGTGCCAGCAGCGTAGCCCCTTTGGGACAGGGGAGCTCTGGAAACACCATATATTTT
CDR3aa: CASSVAPLGQGSSGNTIYF

len: 14
d_gene: TRBD1
v_gene: TRBV5-1
j_gene: TRBJ2-6
abundance: .
CDR3nt: TGCGCCAGCAGGGGACAGACTGGGGCCAACGTCCTGACTTTC
CDR3aa: CASRGQTGANVLTF

len: 13
d_gene: TRBD1
v_gene: TRBV6-6
j_gene: TRBJ1-1
abundance: .
CDR3nt: TGTGCCAGCACCTCAGGGGGATCTACTGAAGCTTTCTTT
CDR3aa: CASTSGGSTEAFF

len: 16
d_gene: .
v_gene: TRBV18
j_gene: TRBJ2-3
abundance: .
CDR3nt: TGTGCCAGCTCACCAACCCCCGGGACATTTTCGGATACGCAGTATTTT
CDR3aa: CASSPTPGTFSDTQYF

len: 11
d_gene: .
v_gene: TRBV6-1
j_gene: TRBJ2-1
abundance: once
CDR3nt: TGTGCCAGCAGTGACAGGGATGAGCAGTTCTTC
CDR3aa: CASSDRDEQFF

len: 12
d_gene: .
v_gene: TRBV25-1
j_gene: TRBJ2-7
abundance: .
CDR3nt: TGTGCCAGCAGTGATTTTGAGTACGAGCAGTACTTC
CDR3aa: CASSDFEYEQYF

len: 14
d_gene: .
v_gene: TRBV2
j_gene: TRBJ1-2
abundance: once
CDR3nt: TGTGCCAGCATCCGCACGGGGGGCTACTATGGCTACACCTTC
CDR3aa: CASIRTGGYYGYTF

len: 14
d_gene: .
v_gene: TRBV5-6
j_gene: TRBJ1-2
abundance: .
CDR3nt: TGTGCCAGCAGCCCAGGACTGGGAACCTATGGCTACACCTTC
CDR3aa: CASSPGLGTYGYTF

len: 15
d_gene: TRBD2
v_gene: TRBV5-1
j_gene: TRBJ2-1
abundance: .
CDR3nt: TGCGCCAGCAGCTTGGGACTAGCGGAGTACAATGAGCAGTTCTTC
CDR3aa: CASSLGLAEYNEQFF

len: 15
d_gene: TRBD2
v_gene: TRBV6-5
j_gene: TRBJ2-5
abundance: few
CDR3nt: TGTGCCAGCAGTTCGGGACTAGGGTATTTGGGGACCCAGTACTTC
CDR3aa: CASSSGLGYLGTQYF

len: 17
d_gene: TRBD1
v_gene: TRBV12-5
j_gene: TRBJ1-5
abundance: .
CDR3nt: TGTGCTAGTGGTTTCACCCAACAGGGGATGTTCAATCAGCCCCAGCATTTT
CDR3aa: CASGFTQQGMFNQPQHF

len: 15
d_gene: .
v_gene: TRBV10-3
j_gene: TRBJ2-1
abundance: .
CDR3nt: TGTGCCATCAGGTCAGGGGGTAGCGGGACAAGTGAGCAGTTCTTC
CDR3aa: CAIRSGGSGTSEQFF

len: 15
d_gene: TRBD1
v_gene: TRBV10-2
j_gene: TRBJ1-5
abundance: .
CDR3nt: TGCGCCAGCAGTGAAGGAACAGGGACAGATCAGCCCCAGCATTTT
CDR3aa: CASSEGTGTDQPQHF

len: 14
d_gene: TRBD2
v_gene: TRBV5-4
j_gene: TRBJ2-1
abundance: .
CDR3nt: TGTGCCAGCAGCTTGGGACTAGCAAACAATGAGCAGTTCTTC
CDR3aa: CASSLGLANNEQFF

len: 15
d_gene: TRBD1
v_gene: TRBV11-1
j_gene: TRBJ2-5
abundance: .
CDR3nt: TGTGCCAGCAGCCCCCGGGACAGGGTTTCGGAGACCCAGTACTTC
CDR3aa: CASSPRDRVSETQYF

len: 16
d_gene: TRBD2
v_gene: TRBV18
j_gene: TRBJ2-3
abundance: .
CDR3nt: TGTGCCAGCTCACCAGCCTTAGCGGGAGGCACAGATACGCAGTATTTT
CDR3aa: CASSPALAGGTDTQYF

len: 15
d_gene: .
v_gene: TRBV7-6
j_gene: TRBJ1-1
abundance: .
CDR3nt: TGTGCCAGCAGCTTAGTTTCGGGAATGAACACTGAAGCTTTCTTT
CDR3aa: CASSLVSGMNTEAFF

len: 14
d_gene: .
v_gene: TRBV25-1
j_gene: TRBJ1-3
abundance: few
CDR3nt: TGTGCCAGCAGGGGGGGGGTCTCTGGAAACACCATATATTTT
CDR3aa: CASRGGVSGNTIYF

len: 13
d_gene: .
v_gene: TRBV7-2
j_gene: TRBJ1-1
abundance: .
CDR3nt: TGTGCCAGCAGCGTGGCAGAAAACACTGAAGCTTTCTTT
CDR3aa: CASSVAENTEAFF

len: 18
d_gene: .
v_gene: TRBV4-2
j_gene: TRBJ2-5
abundance: .
CDR3nt: TGTGCCAGCAGCCAAGCAACGGTATCGACACATTCACAAGAGACCCAGTACTTC
CDR3aa: CASSQATVSTHSQETQYF

len: 12
d_gene: .
v_gene: TRBV30
j_gene: TRBJ1-1
abundance: .
CDR3nt: TGTGCCTGGACCTCCGAACAGGCTGAAGCTTTCTTT
CDR3aa: CAWTSEQAEAFF

len: 12
d_gene: .
v_gene: TRBV7-6
j_gene: TRBJ1-1
abundance: .
CDR3nt: TGTGCCAGCAGCTTATTCGGACAGGAAGCTTTCTTT
CDR3aa: CASSLFGQEAFF

len: 12
d_gene: TRBD2
v_gene: TRBV5-3
j_gene: TRBJ2-7
abundance: .
CDR3nt: TGTGCCAGCACACTAGCGGCCTACGAGCAGTACTTC
CDR3aa: CASTLAAYEQYF

len: 15
d_gene: .
v_gene: TRBV14
j_gene: TRBJ2-3
abundance: .
CDR3nt: TGTGCCAGCAGCCCAGGGACAGCGCGGGGAGATACGCAGTATTTT
CDR3aa: CASSPGTARGDTQYF

len: 16
d_gene: TRBD2
v_gene: TRBV7-2
j_gene: TRBJ2-3
abundance: .
CDR3nt: TGTGCCAGCAGCTTAAGGGCTAGCGGGGCCCTAGATACGCAGTATTTT
CDR3aa: CASSLRASGALDTQYF

len: 13
d_gene: .
v_gene: TRBV11-2
j_gene: TRBJ1-1
abundance: .
CDR3nt: TGTGCCAGCAGCCTCACAGAGAACACTGAAGCTTTCTTT
CDR3aa: CASSLTENTEAFF

len: 12
d_gene: .
v_gene: TRBV10-3
j_gene: TRBJ2-1
abundance: .
CDR3nt: TGTGCCATCAGTGATCGCGACAATGAGCAGTTCTTC
CDR3aa: CAISDRDNEQFF